This T cell receptor (beta chain) is from a study of monozygotic twins with inflammatory bowel disease. Per the germline V gene, CDR1 is SGHTA and CDR2 is FQGNSA. The CDR3 spans 12 residues. From its re-call of the 5' RACE reads, TCRdb lists each CDR3 protein once, without DNA. The sample is made up of fewer than 450,000 distinct CDR3 sequences, and the top ten hold 2.6% of it. This chain connects TRBV7-2 to TRBJ2-1. This clonotype originated in a human donor with ulcerative colitis or Crohn's disease, or a healthy co-twin of an affected twin (not recorded which). The sample taken for sequencing was blood. The CDR3 is CASSWSNNEQFF.